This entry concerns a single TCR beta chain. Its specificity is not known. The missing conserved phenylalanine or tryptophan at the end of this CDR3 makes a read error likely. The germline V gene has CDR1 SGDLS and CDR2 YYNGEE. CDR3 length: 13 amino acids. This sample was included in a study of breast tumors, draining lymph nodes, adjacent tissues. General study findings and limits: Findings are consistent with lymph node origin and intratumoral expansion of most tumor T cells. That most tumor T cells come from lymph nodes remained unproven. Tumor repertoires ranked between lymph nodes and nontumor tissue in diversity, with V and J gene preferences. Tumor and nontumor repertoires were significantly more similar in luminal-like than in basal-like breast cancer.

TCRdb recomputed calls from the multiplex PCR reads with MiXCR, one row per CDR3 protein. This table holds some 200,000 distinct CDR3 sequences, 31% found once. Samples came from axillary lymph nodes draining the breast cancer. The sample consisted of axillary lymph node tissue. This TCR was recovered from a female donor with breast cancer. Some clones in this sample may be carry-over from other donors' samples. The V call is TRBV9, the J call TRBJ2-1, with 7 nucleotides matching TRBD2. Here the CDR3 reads CAGSTRLADEQFS. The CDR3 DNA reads TGTGCCGGCAGCACAAGACTAGCCGATGAGCAGTTCTCC.